This is a list of T cell receptor beta chains from one sample in a study of cytomegalovirus exposure and HLA in healthy donors. The protocol was immunoSEQ multiplex PCR, while the TCRdb copy is restricted to in-frame clones and leaves out a portion. This table has 200,000 to 250,000 clones, 82% appearing once. The sequencing sample was made of PBMCs. All receptors come from a woman in her 40s in good health and CMV-seropositive. Each CDR3 is given with its conserved first and last residue. A D gene is named only where the DNA matches it firmly. Clone size, where shown, is once, few, many, or a class for clones that have expanded.

V	D	J	size	DNA	CDR3
TRBV7-9	TRBD1	TRBJ2-6	-	TGTGCCAGCAGACCCGGGACAGGGGCTGGGGCCAACGTCCTGACTTTC	CASRPGTGAGANVLTF
TRBV9	-	TRBJ2-1	-	TGTGCCAGCGGTAGTATCCGGGGGAAGTTCTTC	CASGSIRGKFF
TRBV2	-	TRBJ2-7	-	TGTGCCAGCAGGGGTGAGGTAGCGTCCTACGAGCAGTACTTC	CASRGEVASYEQYF
TRBV2	-	TRBJ1-1	few	TGTGCCAGCACTCCAGTCCCGAACACTGAAGCTTTCTTT	CASTPVPNTEAFF
TRBV11-3	TRBD1	TRBJ2-7	-	TGTGCCAGCAGCCCTCAGGGGGATCACTCCTACGAGCAGTACTTC	CASSPQGDHSYEQYF
TRBV9	-	TRBJ2-2	-	TGTGCCAGCAGCCCCTACGTCACCGGGGAGCTGTTTTTT	CASSPYVTGELFF
TRBV18	TRBD1	TRBJ1-4	-	TGTGCCAGCTCACCGGTCCGGGACAGGGCTAATGAAAAACTGTTTTTT	CASSPVRDRANEKLFF
TRBV19	-	TRBJ1-1	-	TGTGCCAGTAGTATTCGGTACAGAAACACTGAAGCTTTCTTT	CASSIRYRNTEAFF
TRBV28	TRBD2	TRBJ2-5	-	TGTGCCAGCGGGGGGACTAGCGGGAGAGCAAAGGAGACCCAGTACTTC	CASGGTSGRAKETQYF
TRBV4-2	-	TRBJ1-1	few	TGTGCCAGCAGCGTAGGGGTAAATGCTGAAGCTTTCTTT	CASSVGVNAEAFF
TRBV21-1	-	TRBJ1-5	few	TGTGCCAGCAGCAAAGCTTGGGACAGTCGCCCATATAGCAATCAGCCCCAGCATTTT	CASSKAWDSRPYSNQPQHF
TRBV6-4	-	TRBJ2-2	few	TGTGCCAGCAGTCCGAACACGAACACCGGGGAGCTGTTTTTT	CASSPNTNTGELFF
TRBV25-1	TRBD1	TRBJ1-2	-	TGTGCCAGCAGTGAATCCCTCCGCAGGGGGAGCGGTGGCTACACCTTC	CASSESLRRGSGGYTF
TRBV10-3	TRBD1	TRBJ2-7	-	TGTGCCAGCGCCGGACAGGGGGCCTACGAGCAGTACTTC	CASAGQGAYEQYF
TRBV5-4	-	TRBJ1-2	-	TGTGCCAGCAGCTTGAATCGAGGCGGGGCCTATGGCTACACCTTC	CASSLNRGGAYGYTF
TRBV7-8	TRBD2	TRBJ2-3	-	TGTGCCAGCAGCTTAACGGGACTAGTTATAGATACGCAGTATTTT	CASSLTGLVIDTQYF
TRBV7-9	TRBD1	TRBJ1-1	-	TGTTCCAGCAGCTTAGGACAGGGGGCCTCTGAAGCTTTCTTT	CSSSLGQGASEAFF
TRBV27	-	TRBJ1-3	-	TGTGCCAGCAGCCCCAGTACTAGACCAAACACCATATATTTT	CASSPSTRPNTIYF
TRBV18	TRBD1	TRBJ1-1	-	TGTGCCAGCTCACCAACCCAGGGGGCCGGAGGCACTGAAGCTTTCTTT	CASSPTQGAGGTEAFF
TRBV19	-	TRBJ1-1	-	TGTGCCAGTATGAAGCTGAACACTGAAGCTTTCTTT	CASMKLNTEAFF
TRBV11-2	-	TRBJ2-7	-	TGTGCCAGCAGCCCATCCTACGAGCAGTACTTC	CASSPSYEQYF
TRBV7-2	-	TRBJ1-1	few	TGTGCCGGCGGAGCGGAAGCTTTCTTT	CAGGAEAFF